The following is a T cell receptor (beta chain) sequence with its context. What it recognizes is unknown. Healthy people donating bone marrow made up the donors. Nominally healthy donors were sampled, though unrecorded immune exposures were likely. The PCR contained 60 Vbeta and 13 Jbeta primers. TCRdb's table, derived via immunoSEQ multiplex PCR, lists solely in-frame clones and lacks some. The data hold around 100,000 clones, with around 78% observed a single time. The sample belongs to a study of cytomegalovirus exposure and HLA in healthy donors. Study details: Falling in the Caucasian-associated ancestry cluster were approximately 86% of under 500 genotyped donors. General study points: Follow-up analysis seemed to connect common viral pathogens with several of the most significant clusters identified.

The receptor was isolated from a man aged 40-49 years in good health and CMV-seronegative. The sample consisted of PBMCs.

The CDR3 coding sequence is TGTGCCAGCAGCGTAGGCGGGGTAGCCAATCAGCCCCAGCATTTT. Amino acids: CASSVGGVANQPQHF. The chain joins TRBV9 to TRBJ1-5; D ambiguous. Germline V gives CDR1 SGDLS, CDR2 YYNGEE. The ends were cut back, 0 bases at V and 3 bases at J, with 10 bases in the middle. The CDR3 covers 15 residues.